One sample yielded the 2 T cell receptor beta chains listed below, sequenced in a study of shared clonotypes between healthy human individuals. Clones were read by immunoSEQ multiplex PCR, and TCRdb kept only the in-frame ones, dropping some. The repertoire includes some 350,000 clones, around 74% of them detected once, and 10% sits in the top ten. Sequenced: memory CD4+ T cells sorted from blood. Subset in this sample: CD45RA-negative fraction. These receptors came from a man between 25 and 39 years old in good health.

The J gene is TRBJ2-7, the V gene TRBV15; 8 positions match TRBD2. Germline lookup yields CDR1 LNHNV and CDR2 YYDKDF (reference sequence). Trimming at V came to 0 bases and at J to 5 bases, leaving 6 bases not matched to a gene. The CDR3 totals 15 residues. CDR3 loop: CATSRDPAGADEQYF. CDR3 in DNA: TGTGCCACCAGCAGAGATCCAGCGGGAGCTGACGAGCAGTACTTC.

The V gene is TRBV14, the J gene TRBJ2-3; 13 bases map to TRBD2. V trimming: 2 bases; J trimming: 3 bases; junction bases outside the gene matches: 2. The CDR3 contains 16 residues. The germline V gene encodes CDR1 SGHDN and CDR2 FVKESK. CDR3 DNA sequence: TGTGCCAGCAGCCAATGGGGACTAGCGGGGACAGATACGCAGTATTTT. Its translation: CASSQWGLAGTDTQYF.